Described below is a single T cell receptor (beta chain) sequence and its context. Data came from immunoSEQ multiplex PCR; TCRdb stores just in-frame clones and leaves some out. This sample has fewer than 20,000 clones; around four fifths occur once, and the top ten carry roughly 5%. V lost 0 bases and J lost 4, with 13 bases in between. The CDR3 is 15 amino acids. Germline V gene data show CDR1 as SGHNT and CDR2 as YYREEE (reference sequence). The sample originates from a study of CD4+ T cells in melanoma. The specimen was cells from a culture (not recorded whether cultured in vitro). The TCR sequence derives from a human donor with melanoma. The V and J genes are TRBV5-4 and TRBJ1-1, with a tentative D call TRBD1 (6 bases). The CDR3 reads CASSLGDRLGTEAFF. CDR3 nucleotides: TGTGCCAGCAGCTTGGGAGACAGGCTAGGCACTGAAGCTTTCTTT.